This T cell receptor (beta chain) is drawn from a study of blood T cell repertoires in COVID-19. Participants were aged about 18 to 100 years from around 26 US areas. The study assigned cohorts using participant-reported clinical history. Only in-frame clones appear in the TCRdb table, and some are missing; sequencing was by immunoSEQ multiplex PCR. The sample lists 250,000 to 300,000 clones; 80% to 90% were seen once. The CDR3 totals 16 residues. The V and J ends lost 7 bases and 4 bases, in that order; junction bases with no gene match: 10. Germline V CDR1 and CDR2: SGHTA, FQGTGA. Sequenced sample: PBMCs or T cells enriched from blood (not recorded which). The rearrangement links TRBV7-3 to TRBJ2-2; 9 positions agree with TRBD1. The origin of this receptor is a woman aged 45-65 years who had recovered from COVID-19. CDR3: CASKPTGGISTGELFF. Written as DNA, the CDR3 is TGTGCCAGCAAACCCACAGGGGGCATTAGCACCGGGGAGCTGTTTTTT.